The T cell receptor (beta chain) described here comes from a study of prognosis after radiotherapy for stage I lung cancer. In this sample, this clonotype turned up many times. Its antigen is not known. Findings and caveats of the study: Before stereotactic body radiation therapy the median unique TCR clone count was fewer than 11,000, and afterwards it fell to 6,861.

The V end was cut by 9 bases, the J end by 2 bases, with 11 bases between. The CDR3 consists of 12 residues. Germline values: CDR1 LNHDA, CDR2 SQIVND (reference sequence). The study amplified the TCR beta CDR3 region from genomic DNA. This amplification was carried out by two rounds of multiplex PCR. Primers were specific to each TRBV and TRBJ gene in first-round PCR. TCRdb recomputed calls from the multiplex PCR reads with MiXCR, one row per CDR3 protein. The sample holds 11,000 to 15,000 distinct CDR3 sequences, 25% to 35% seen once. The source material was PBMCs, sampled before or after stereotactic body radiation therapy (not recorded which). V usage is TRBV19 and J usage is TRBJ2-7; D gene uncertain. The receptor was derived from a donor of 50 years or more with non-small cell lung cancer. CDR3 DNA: TGTGCCAGCTTAGCCCCAACCTACGAGCAGTACTTC. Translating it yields CASLAPTYEQYF.